The T cell receptor beta chain described here comes from a study of shared clonotypes between healthy human individuals. General observations from the study: Non-shared clonotypes were found to have lower generation probabilities than the clonotypes that were shared by all four of the sorted-subset donors. Limited genetic and exposure-history diversity came from having few donors.

There are 13 residues in the CDR3. The V gene's germline CDR1 is MDHEN and CDR2 SYDVKM. Trimming left V 6 bases short and J 3 bases short, with 12 bases between. Profiling relied on immunoSEQ multiplex PCR, and the TCRdb table lists in-frame clones only, not all of them. The sample has approximately 1.5 million clones, approximately 98.5% seen once. Concerning this clone: Antigen unknown.

This chain links TRBV28 with TRBJ2-7; no clear D gene. The sequence was obtained from a man in his thirties or forties in good health. The sequenced sample consisted of naive CD4+ T cells sorted from blood. Subset indicated: CD45RA+ positively selected. CDR3 region: CASRDHIHYEQYF. CDR3 nucleotide sequence: TGTGCCAGCAGAGACCACATCCACTACGAGCAGTACTTC.